This T cell receptor (beta chain) comes out of a study of untreated major depressive disorder. Study conclusions and caveats: Compared with controls, depressed patients showed more TRBV05-01 (Vbeta 5.1) usage in CD4+ T cells.

V was shortened by 4 bases and J by 1 base, with 7 bases between the two germline ends. This CDR3 comprises 13 residues. Germline-derived CDR1 and CDR2 are KGHSH and LQKENI. Generated by immunoSEQ multiplex PCR, the TCRdb table keeps only in-frame clones and is missing some. Seen here are about 21,000 clones, roughly 91% observed once, and the top ten hold 0.45% to 0.55%. On this clone itself: Its antigen is undetermined.

Each depressed patient was matched pairwise with a non-depressed control on sex, age, current smoking status and body mass index. Participants were all of European descent. CD4+ T cell purity was typically about 95%. This chain connects TRBV18 to TRBJ1-1; D perhaps matches TRBD1 (6 bases). Sample: CD4+ T cells from PBMCs. This clonotype originated in a woman in her thirties or forties in good health. For the CDR3, the DNA is TGTGCCAGCTCACAGACAGGGAACACTGAAGCTTTCTTT. Translation: CASSQTGNTEAFF.